Listed here is a single T cell receptor (beta chain). This entry belongs to a study of blood T cell repertoires in COVID-19. Study in general: Italy, Spain and the United States were the sources of the convalescent and acute COVID-19 samples. PBMCs, B-cell-depleted T cells, or T cells provided the cDNA or gDNA that made up the material.

Original analysis: The assay estimated nucleated cells by amplifying reference gene primers. Using immunoSEQ multiplex PCR, the repertoire was profiled, and TCRdb retains in-frame clones only, with some absent. The D gene and trimming were derived from the DNA, and the V and J assignments and clone size from that table. The table records approximately 32,000 clones, 80% to 90% of them present only once. V lost 2 bases and J lost 4; bases outside the gene matches: 3. The CDR3 is made up of 14 amino acids. Germline loops: CDR1 SGHTS, CDR2 YDEGEE. The J gene is TRBJ1-5, the V gene TRBV5-8, with 7 nucleotides matching TRBD1. The specimen was peripheral blood. The sequence was obtained from a woman in her 70s with active COVID-19. The DNA of the CDR3 is TGTGCCAGCAGCTTCGGCAGGGGGAATCAGCCCCAGCATTTT. Translated, it gives CASSFGRGNQPQHF.